This TCR beta chain is drawn from a study of human CD8 memory T cell subsets. Findings and caveats of the study: Stem-like memory and precursor exhausted T cell repertoires showed minimal mutual overlap. Estimation by Chao1 suggested that stem-like memory T cells had more diversity than did precursor exhausted T cells. Apart from T cell receptor beta chains, no chains were sequenced in the study.

TPEX cells were CCR7+ PD-1+ TIGIT+ early memory CD8+ T cells with exhausted-like traits. TCR beta was sequenced from UMI-tagged 5' RACE libraries. From the 5' RACE reads, TCRdb lists one entry per CDR3 protein and no DNA. Its listing shows some 6,100 distinct CDR3 sequences. The CDR3 is 12 amino acids. CDR1 and CDR2 (germline): SGHAT, FQNNGV. Turning to this clonotype: Its antigen is currently unknown.

Input material: CD8+ T cells from PBMCs. This receptor was identified in a human donor in good health. The rearrangement joins TRBV11-2 to TRBJ1-1. The CDR3 loop is CASVGENTEAFF.